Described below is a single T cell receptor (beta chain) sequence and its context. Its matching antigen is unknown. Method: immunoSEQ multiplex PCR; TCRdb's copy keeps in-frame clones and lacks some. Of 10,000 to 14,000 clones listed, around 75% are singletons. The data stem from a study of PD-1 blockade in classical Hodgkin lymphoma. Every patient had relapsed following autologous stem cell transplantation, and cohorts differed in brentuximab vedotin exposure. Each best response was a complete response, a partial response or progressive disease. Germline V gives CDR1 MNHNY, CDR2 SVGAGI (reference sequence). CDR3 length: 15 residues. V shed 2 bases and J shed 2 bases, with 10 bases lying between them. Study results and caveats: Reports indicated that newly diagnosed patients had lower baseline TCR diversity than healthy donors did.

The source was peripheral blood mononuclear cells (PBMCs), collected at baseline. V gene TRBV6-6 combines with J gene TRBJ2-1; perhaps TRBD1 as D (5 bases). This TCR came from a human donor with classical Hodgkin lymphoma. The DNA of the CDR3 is TGTGCCAGCAGTTACGTGCAGGGAACCTACAATGAGCAGTTCTTC. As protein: CASSYVQGTYNEQFF.